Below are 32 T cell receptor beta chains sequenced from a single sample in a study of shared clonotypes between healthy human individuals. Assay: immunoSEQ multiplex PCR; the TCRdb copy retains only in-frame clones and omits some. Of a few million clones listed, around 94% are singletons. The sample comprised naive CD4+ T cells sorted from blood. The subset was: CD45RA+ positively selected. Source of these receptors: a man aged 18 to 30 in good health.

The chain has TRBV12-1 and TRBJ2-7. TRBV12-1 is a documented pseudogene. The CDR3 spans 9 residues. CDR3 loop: CARSYEQYF. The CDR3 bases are TGTGCCAGATCCTACGAGCAGTACTTC.

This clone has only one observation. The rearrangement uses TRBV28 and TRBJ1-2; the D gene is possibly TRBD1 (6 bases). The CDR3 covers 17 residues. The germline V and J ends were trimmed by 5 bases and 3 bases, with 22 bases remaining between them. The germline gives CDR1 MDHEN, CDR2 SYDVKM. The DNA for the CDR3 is TGTGCCAGCAGTGACACTGTAATCTCACAGGGATACTATGGCTACACCTTC. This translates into CASSDTVISQGYYGYTF.

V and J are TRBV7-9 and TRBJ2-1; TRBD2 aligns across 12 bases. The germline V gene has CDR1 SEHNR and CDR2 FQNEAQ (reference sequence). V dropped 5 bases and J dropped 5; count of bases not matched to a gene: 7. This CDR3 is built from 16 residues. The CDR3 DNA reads TGTGCCAGCAGCCCTAAGCTAGCGGGGGGGGACAATGAGCAGTTCTTC. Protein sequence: CASSPKLAGGDNEQFF.

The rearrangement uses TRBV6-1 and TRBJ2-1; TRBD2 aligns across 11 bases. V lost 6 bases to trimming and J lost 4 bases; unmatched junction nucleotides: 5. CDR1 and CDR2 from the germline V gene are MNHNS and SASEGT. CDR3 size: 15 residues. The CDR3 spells CASRLAGERYNEQFF. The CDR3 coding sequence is TGTGCCAGCAGACTAGCGGGAGAGCGGTACAATGAGCAGTTCTTC.

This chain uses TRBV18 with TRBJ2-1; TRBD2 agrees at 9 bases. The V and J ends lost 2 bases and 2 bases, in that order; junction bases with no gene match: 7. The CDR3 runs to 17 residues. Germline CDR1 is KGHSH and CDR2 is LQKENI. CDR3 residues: CASSPSSGRTTYNEQFF. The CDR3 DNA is TGTGCCAGCTCACCATCCAGCGGGAGGACTACCTACAATGAGCAGTTCTTC.

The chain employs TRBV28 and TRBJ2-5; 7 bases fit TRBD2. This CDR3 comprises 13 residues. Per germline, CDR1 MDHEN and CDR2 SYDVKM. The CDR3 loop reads CALGEGKSETQYF. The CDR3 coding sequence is TGTGCGCTAGGGGAGGGAAAGTCGGAGACCCAGTACTTC.

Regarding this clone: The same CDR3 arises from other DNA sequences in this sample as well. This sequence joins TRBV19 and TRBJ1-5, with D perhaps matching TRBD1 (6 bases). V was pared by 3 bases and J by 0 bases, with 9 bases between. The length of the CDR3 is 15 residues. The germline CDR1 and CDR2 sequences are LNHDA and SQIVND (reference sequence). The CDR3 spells CASSISGDSNQPQHF. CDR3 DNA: TGTGCCAGTAGTATTTCAGGGGATAGCAATCAGCCCCAGCATTTT. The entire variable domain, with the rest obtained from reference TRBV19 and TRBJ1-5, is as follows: DGGITQSPKYLFRKEGQNVTLSCEQNLNHDAMYWYRQDPGQGLRLIYYSQIVNDFQKGDIAEGYSVSREKKESFPLTVTSAQKNPTAFYLCASSISGDSNQPQHFGDGTRLSIL.

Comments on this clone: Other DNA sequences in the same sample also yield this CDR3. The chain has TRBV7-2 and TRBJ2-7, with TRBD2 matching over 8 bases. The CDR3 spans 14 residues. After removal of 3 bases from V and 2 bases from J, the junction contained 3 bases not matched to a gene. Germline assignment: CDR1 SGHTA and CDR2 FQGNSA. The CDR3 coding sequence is TGTGCCAGCAGCTTGGGAGCGGGAGCCTACGAGCAGTACTTC. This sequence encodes CASSLGAGAYEQYF.

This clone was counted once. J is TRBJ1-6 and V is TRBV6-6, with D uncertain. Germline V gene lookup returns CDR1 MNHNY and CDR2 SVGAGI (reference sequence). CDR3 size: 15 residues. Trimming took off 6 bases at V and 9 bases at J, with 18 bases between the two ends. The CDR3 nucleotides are TGTGCCAGCAGCCTTCCGGCAGGTAACGGTTCACCCCTCCACTTT. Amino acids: CASSLPAGNGSPLHF.

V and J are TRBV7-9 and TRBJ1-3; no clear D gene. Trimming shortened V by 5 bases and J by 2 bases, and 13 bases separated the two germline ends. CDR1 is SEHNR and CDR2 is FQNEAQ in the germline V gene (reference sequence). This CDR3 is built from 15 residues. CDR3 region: CASSIDGNTGNTIYF. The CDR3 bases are TGTGCCAGCAGCATCGACGGGAATACTGGAAACACCATATATTTT. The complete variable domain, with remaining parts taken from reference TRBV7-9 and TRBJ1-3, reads DTGVSQNPRHKITKRGQNVTFRCDPISEHNRLYWYRQTLGQGPEFLTYFQNEAQLEKSRLLSDRFSAERPKGSFSTLEIQRTEQGDSAMYLCASSIDGNTGNTIYFGEGSWLTVV.

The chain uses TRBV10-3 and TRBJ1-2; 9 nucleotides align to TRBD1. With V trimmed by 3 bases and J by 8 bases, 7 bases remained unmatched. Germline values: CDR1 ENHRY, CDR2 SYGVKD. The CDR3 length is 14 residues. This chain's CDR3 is CAISEPGQGNGYTF. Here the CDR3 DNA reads TGTGCCATCAGTGAACCCGGACAGGGGAACGGCTACACCTTC.

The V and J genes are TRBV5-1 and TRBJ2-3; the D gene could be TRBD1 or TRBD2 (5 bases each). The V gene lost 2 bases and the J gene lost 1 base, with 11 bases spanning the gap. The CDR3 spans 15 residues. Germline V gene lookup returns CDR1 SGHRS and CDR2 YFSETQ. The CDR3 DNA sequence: TGCGCCAGCAGCTTCGCAGGGAGAGGCACAGATACGCAGTATTTT. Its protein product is CASSFAGRGTDTQYF.

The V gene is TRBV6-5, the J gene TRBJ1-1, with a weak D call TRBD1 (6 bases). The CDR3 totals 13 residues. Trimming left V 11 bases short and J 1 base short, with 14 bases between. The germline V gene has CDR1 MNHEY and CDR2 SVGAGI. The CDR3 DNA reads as TGTGCCGGCGAGGGAGGGGGGAACACTGAAGCTTTCTTT. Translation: CAGEGGGNTEAFF.

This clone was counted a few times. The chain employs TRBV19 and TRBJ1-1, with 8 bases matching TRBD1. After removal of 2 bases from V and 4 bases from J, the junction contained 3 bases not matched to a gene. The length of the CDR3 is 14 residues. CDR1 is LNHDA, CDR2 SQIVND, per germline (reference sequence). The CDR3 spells CASSIQGAPTEAFF. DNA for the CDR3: TGTGCCAGTAGTATACAGGGGGCGCCCACTGAAGCTTTCTTT.

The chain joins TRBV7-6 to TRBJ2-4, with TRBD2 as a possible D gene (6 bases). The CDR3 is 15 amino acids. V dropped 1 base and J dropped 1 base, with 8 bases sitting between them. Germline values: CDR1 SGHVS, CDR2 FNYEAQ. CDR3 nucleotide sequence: TGTGCCAGCAGCTTAGGCGGGATGGCCAAAAACATTCAGTACTTC. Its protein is CASSLGGMAKNIQYF.

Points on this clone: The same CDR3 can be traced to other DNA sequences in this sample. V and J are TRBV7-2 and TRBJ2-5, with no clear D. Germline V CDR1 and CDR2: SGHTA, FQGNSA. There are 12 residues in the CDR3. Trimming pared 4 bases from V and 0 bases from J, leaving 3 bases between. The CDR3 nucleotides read TGTGCCAGCAGCTCATACCAAGAGACCCAGTACTTC. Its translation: CASSSYQETQYF.

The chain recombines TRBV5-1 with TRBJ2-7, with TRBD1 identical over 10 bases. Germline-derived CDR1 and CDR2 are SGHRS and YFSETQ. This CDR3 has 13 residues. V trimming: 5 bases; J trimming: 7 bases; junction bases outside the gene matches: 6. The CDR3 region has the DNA TGCGCCAGCAGTCCGGACAGGGGGAGGGAGCAGTACTTC. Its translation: CASSPDRGREQYF. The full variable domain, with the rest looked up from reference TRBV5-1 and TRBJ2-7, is KAGVTQTPRYLIKTRGQQVTLSCSPISGHRSVSWYQQTPGQGLQFLFEYFSETQRNKGNFPGRFSGRQFSNSRSEMNVSTLELGDSALYLCASSPDRGREQYFGPGTRLTVT.

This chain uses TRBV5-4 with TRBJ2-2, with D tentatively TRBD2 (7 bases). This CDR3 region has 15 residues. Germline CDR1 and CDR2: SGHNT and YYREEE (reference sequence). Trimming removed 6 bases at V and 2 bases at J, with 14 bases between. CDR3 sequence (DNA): TGTGCCAGCAACGAGGGGGGGCCAAACACCGGGGAGCTGTTTTTT. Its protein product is CASNEGGPNTGELFF.

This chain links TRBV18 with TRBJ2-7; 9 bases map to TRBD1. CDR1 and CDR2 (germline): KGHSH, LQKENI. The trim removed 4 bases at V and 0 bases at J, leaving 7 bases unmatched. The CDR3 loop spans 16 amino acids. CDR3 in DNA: TGTGCCAGCTCACTCGGACAGGGGAAAAGCTCCTACGAGCAGTACTTC. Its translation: CASSLGQGKSSYEQYF.

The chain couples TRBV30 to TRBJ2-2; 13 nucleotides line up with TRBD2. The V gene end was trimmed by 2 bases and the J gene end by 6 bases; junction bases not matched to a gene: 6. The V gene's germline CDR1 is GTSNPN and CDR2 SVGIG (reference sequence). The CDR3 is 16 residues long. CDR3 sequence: CAWSTSGRAFAGELFF. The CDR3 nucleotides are TGTGCCTGGAGTACTAGCGGGAGGGCCTTTGCCGGGGAGCTGTTTTTT.

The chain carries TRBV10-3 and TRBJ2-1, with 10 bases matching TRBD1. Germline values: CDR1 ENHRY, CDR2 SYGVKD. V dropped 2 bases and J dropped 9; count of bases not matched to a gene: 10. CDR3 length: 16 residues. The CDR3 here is CAISEMGQGRGIEQFF. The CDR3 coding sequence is TGTGCCATCAGTGAGATGGGACAGGGGCGAGGGATTGAGCAGTTCTTC.

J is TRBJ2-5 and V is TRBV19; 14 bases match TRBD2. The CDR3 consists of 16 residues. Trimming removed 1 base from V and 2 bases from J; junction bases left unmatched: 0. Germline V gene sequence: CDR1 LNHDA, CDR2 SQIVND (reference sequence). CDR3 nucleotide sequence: TGTGCCAGTAGTATAGGGACTAGCGGGGGGCAAGAGACCCAGTACTTC. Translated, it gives CASSIGTSGGQETQYF.

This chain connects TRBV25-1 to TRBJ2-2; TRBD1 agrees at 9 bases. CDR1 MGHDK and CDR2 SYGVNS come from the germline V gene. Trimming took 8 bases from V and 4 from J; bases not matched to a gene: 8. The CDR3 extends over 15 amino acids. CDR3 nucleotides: TGTGCCAGCGGGGCTTGGACAGGGGCCACCGGGGAGCTGTTTTTT. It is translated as CASGAWTGATGELFF.

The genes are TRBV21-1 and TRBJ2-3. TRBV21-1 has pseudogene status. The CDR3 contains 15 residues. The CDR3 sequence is CAKSLDTRSTDTQYF. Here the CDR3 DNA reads TGTGCCAAATCCCTAGACACCAGAAGCACAGATACGCAGTATTTT.

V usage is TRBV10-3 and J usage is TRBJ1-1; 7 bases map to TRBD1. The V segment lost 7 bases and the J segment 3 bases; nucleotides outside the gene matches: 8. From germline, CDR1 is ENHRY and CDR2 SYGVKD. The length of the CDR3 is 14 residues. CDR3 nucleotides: TGTGCCATCAAGATGACAGGGATCGACACTGAAGCTTTCTTT. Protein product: CAIKMTGIDTEAFF.

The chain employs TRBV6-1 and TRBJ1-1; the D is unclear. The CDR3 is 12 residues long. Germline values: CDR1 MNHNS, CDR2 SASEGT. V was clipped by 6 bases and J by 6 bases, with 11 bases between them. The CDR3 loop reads CASSGGGAEAFF. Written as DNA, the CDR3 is TGTGCCAGCAGCGGCGGTGGGGCTGAAGCTTTCTTT.

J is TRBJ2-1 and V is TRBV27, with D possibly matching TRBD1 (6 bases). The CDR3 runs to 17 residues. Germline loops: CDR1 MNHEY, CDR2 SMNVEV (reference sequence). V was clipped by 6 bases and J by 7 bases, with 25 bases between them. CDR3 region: CASSLFAGTPIGNEQFF. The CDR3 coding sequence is TGTGCCAGCAGCCTTTTCGCCGGGACACCGATCGGGAATGAGCAGTTCTTC.

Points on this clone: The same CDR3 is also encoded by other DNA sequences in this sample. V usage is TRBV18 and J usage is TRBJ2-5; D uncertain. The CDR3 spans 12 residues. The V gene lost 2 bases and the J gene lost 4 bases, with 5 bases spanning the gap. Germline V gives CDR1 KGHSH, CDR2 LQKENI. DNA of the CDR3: TGTGCCAGCTCACCAAAAGGAGAGACCCAGTACTTC. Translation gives CASSPKGETQYF.

CDR3: CASSLTRNTEAFF. CDR3 sequence (DNA): TGTGCCAGCAGCCTAACAAGGAACACTGAAGCTTTCTTT. The chain employs TRBV14 and TRBJ1-1; D unresolved. The CDR3 extends over 13 amino acids. V dropped 4 bases and J dropped 1 base, with 7 bases sitting between them. Looked up from germline, CDR1 is SGHDN and CDR2 is FVKESK.

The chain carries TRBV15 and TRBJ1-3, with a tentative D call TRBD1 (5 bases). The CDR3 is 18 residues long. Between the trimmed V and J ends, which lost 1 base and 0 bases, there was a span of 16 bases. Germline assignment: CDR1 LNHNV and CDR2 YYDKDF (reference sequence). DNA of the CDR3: TGTGCCACCAGCAGAGGTGGGACTATAAGTTTCTCTGGAAACACCATATATTTT. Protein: CATSRGGTISFSGNTIYF.

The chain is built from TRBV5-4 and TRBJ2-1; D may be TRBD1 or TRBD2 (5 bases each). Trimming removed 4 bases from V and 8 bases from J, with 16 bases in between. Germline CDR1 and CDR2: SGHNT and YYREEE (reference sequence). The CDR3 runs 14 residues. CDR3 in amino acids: CASSRSTGRDEQFF. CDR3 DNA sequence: TGTGCCAGCAGCCGCTCTACGGGGCGGGATGAGCAGTTCTTC.

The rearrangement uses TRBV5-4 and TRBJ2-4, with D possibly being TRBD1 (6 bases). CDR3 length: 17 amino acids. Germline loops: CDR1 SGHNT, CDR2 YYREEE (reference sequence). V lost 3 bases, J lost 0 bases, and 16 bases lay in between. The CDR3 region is CASSWGTSRLAKNIQYF. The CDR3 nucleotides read TGTGCCAGCAGCTGGGGGACATCCCGACTAGCCAAAAACATTCAGTACTTC.